This T cell receptor beta chain was identified in a study of shared clonotypes between healthy human individuals. Study-wide findings and caveats: Relative to clonotypes present in all four donors, those not shared had lower generation probabilities. It was observed that roughly 5% of naive CD4 clonotypes were shared across a few donors.

The CDR3 runs 16 residues. Germline V gene sequence: CDR1 MDHEN, CDR2 SYDVKM. Losses at the gene ends were 5 bases for V and 3 bases for J; bases not matched to a gene: 5. As regards this clone: Its antigen is not known.

Profiled with immunoSEQ multiplex PCR; TCRdb holds only in-frame clones, not every one. The table records 2 million to 3 million clones, approximately 93% of them present only once. The specimen sequenced was naive CD4+ T cells from PBMCs. Subset reported: CD45RA+ positively selected. The J gene is TRBJ2-2, the V gene TRBV28, with TRBD2 matching over 11 bases. This receptor was identified in a man aged 18 to 35 in good health. Some clones in this sample may be carry-over from other donors' samples. Here the CDR3 reads CASSRYSGRDTGELFF. In DNA form, the CDR3 reads TGTGCCAGCAGTCGATATAGCGGGAGGGACACCGGGGAGCTGTTTTTT. The full variable domain, rest sourced from reference TRBV28 and TRBJ2-2, is DVKVTQSSRYLVKRTGEKVFLECVQDMDHENMFWYRQDPGLGLRLIYFSYDVKMKEKGDIPEGYSVSREKKERFSLILESASTNQTSMYLCASSRYSGRDTGELFFGEGSRLTVL.